The present T cell receptor (beta chain) was sequenced within a study of cytomegalovirus exposure and HLA in healthy donors. Study-wide background: The early release's HLA-typed donors yielded roughly 85 million unique TCRs. Overall study findings and caveats: TCR beta sequences reportedly predicted most subjects' HLA-A and HLA-B alleles accurately.

In nominal health when sampled, donors likely had unrecorded immune exposures nonetheless. With regard to this clone: Its antigen is not known.

Trimming cost V 1 base and J 5 bases; bases outside gene matches: 7. CDR3 length equals 16 residues. Germline CDR1 SGHTA, CDR2 FQGTGA. PCR was performed using 60 Vbeta and 13 Jbeta primers. Some clones are missing from TCRdb's copy, which holds only in-frame ones; the method was immunoSEQ multiplex PCR. The data contain approximately 120,000 clones, about 76% of them singletons. The sequencing sample was made of PBMCs. The chain has TRBV7-3 and TRBJ2-3, with 9 bases lining up with TRBD2. This sequence was found in a woman between 55 and 75 years old in good health and CMV-seropositive. This CDR3 is CASSLIGGGARDTQYF. DNA for the CDR3: TGTGCCAGCAGCTTAATTGGCGGGGGGGCGAGAGATACGCAGTATTTT.